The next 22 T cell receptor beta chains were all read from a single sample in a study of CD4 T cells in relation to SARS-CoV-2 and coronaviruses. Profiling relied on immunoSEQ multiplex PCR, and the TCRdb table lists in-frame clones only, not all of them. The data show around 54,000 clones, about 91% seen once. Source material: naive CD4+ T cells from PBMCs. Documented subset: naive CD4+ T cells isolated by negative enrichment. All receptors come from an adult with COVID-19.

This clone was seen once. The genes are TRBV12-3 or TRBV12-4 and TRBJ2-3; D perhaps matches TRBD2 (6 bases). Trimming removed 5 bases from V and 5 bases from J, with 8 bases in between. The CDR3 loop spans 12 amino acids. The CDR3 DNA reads TGTGCCAGCAGTGAGACTAGAGATACGCAGTATTTT. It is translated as CASSETRDTQYF.

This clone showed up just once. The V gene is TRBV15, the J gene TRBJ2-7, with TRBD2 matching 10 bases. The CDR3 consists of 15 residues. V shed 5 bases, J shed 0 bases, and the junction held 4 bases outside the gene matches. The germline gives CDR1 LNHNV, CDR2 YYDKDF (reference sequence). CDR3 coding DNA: TGTGCCACCAGCGTTTCTAGCGGGAGCTCCTACGAGCAGTACTTC. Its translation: CATSVSSGSSYEQYF. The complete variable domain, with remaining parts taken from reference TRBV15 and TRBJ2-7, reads DAMVIQNPRYQVTQFGKPVTLSCSQTLNHNVMYWYQQKSSQAPKLLFHYYDKDFNNEADTPDNFQSRRPNTSFCFLDIRSPGLGDTAMYLCATSVSSGSSYEQYFGPGTRLTVT.

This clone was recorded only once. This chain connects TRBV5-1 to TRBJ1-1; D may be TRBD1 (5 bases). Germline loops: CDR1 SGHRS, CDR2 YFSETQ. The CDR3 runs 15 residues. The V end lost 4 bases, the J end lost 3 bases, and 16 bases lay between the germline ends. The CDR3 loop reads CASSRDRSPHTEAFF. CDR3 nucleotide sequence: TGCGCCAGCAGCAGGGACCGTAGCCCTCACACTGAAGCTTTCTTT.

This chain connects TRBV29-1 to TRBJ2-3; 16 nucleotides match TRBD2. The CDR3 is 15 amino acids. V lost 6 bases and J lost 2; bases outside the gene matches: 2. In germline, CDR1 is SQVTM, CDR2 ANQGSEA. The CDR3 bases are TGCAGCGTGGGACTAGCGGGAGGGACCACAGATACGCAGTATTTT. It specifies CSVGLAGGTTDTQYF.

In DNA form, the CDR3 reads TGTGCCAGCAGCTTAGCGGTGTTACACCACTATGGCTACACCTTC. Encoded protein: CASSLAVLHHYGYTF. The chain employs TRBV7-9 and TRBJ1-2; no definite D call. The V and J ends lost 0 bases and 3 bases respectively, with 11 bases between them. The CDR3 contains 15 residues. In germline, CDR1 is SEHNR, CDR2 FQNEAQ (reference sequence).

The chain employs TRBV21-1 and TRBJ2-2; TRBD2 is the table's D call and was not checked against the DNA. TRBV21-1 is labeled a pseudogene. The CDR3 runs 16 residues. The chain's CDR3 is CASSKIQREGLGELFF. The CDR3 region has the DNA TGTGCCAGCAGCAAAATCCAGCGGGAGGGCCTCGGGGAGCTGTTTTTT.

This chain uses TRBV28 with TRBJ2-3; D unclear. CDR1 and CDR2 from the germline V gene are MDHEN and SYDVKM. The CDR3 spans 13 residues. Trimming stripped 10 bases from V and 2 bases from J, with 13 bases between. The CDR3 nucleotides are TGTGCCACCGAACGGAGTGACACAGATACGCAGTATTTT. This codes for CATERSDTDTQYF.

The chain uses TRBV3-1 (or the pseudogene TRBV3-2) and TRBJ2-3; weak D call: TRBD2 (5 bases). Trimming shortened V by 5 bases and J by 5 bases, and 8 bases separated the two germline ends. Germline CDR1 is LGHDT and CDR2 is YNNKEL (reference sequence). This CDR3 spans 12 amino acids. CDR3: CASSVGRDTQYF. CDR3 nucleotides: TGTGCCAGCAGCGTAGGGAGAGATACGCAGTATTTT.

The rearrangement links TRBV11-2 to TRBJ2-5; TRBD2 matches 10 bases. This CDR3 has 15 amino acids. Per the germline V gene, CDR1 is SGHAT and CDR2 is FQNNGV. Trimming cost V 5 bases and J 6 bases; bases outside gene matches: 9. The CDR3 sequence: CASSTQAGGGQTQYF. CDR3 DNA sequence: TGTGCCAGCAGCACCCAAGCGGGAGGGGGGCAGACCCAGTACTTC.

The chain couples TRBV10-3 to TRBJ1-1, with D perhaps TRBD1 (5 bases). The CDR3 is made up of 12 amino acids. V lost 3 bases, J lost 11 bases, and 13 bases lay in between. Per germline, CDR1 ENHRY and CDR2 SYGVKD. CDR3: CAISEQVDSAFF. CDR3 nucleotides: TGTGCCATCAGTGAACAGGTGGATTCGGCTTTCTTT.

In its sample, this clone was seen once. CDR3 in amino acids: CAWSSALGSNQPQHF. DNA of the CDR3: TGTGCCTGGAGCTCAGCCCTGGGCAGCAATCAGCCCCAGCATTTT. The V gene is TRBV30, the J gene TRBJ1-5; D not resolved. This CDR3 is built from 15 residues. Germline CDR1 and CDR2: GTSNPN and SVGIG (reference sequence). With 3 bases removed from V and 1 base from J, the gap between germline ends came to 13 bases.

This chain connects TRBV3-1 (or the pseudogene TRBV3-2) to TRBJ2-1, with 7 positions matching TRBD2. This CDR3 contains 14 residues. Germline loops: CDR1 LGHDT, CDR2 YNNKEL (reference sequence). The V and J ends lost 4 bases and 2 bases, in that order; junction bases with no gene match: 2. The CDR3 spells CASSRAGAYNEQFF. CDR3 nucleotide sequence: TGTGCCAGCAGCCGGGCGGGAGCCTACAATGAGCAGTTCTTC.

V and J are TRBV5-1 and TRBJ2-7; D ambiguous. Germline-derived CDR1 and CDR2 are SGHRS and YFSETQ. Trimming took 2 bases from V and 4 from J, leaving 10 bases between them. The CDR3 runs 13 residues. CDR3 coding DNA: TGCGCCAGCAGCTTTGGACCTATGTACGAGCAGTACTTC. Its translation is CASSFGPMYEQYF.

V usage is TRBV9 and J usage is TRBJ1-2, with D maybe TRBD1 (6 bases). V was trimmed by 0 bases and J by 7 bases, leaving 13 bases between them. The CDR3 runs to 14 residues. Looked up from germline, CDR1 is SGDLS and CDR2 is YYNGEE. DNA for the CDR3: TGTGCCAGCAGCGTAGAGGCGGGGGGCTCTGGCTACACCTTC. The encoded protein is CASSVEAGGSGYTF.

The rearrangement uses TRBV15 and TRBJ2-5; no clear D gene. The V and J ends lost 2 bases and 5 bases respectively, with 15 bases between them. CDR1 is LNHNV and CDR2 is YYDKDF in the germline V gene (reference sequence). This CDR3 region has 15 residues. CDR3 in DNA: TGTGCCACCAGCAGATACCCCGAGGCCCCCGAGACCCAGTACTTC. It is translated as CATSRYPEAPETQYF.

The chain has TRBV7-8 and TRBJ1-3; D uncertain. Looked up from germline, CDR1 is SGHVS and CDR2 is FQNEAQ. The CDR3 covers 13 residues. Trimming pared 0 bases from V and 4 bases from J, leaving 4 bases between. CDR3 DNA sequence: TGTGCCAGCAGCTTAGCGACCGGAAACACCATATATTTT. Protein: CASSLATGNTIYF.

The CDR3 DNA is TGTGCCAGCAGCTATTCTAGCGGGAGGGGGCTGGATACGCAGTATTTT. This translates into CASSYSSGRGLDTQYF. V is TRBV7-2 and J is TRBJ2-3, with 12 bases identical to TRBD2. The CDR3 runs to 16 residues. V lost 4 bases to trimming and J lost 6 bases; unmatched junction nucleotides: 8. From germline, CDR1 is SGHTA and CDR2 FQGNSA.

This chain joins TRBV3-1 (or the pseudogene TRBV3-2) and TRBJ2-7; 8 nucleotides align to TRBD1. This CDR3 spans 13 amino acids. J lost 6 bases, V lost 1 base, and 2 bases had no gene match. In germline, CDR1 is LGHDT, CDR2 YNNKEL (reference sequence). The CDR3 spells CASSQGTGREQYF. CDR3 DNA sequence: TGTGCCAGCAGCCAAGGGACAGGGCGCGAGCAGTACTTC.

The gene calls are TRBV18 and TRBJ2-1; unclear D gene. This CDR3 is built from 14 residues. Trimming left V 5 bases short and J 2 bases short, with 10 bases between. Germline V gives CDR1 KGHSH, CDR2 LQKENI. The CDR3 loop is CASSTSSPYNEQFF. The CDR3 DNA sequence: TGTGCCAGCTCAACCTCATCCCCCTACAATGAGCAGTTCTTC.

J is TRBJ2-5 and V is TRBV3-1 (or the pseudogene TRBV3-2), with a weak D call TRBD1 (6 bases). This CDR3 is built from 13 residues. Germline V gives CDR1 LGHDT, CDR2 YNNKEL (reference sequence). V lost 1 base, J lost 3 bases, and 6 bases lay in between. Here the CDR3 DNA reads TGTGCCAGCAGCCAAGGGACAGAAGAGACCCAGTACTTC. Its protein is CASSQGTEETQYF.

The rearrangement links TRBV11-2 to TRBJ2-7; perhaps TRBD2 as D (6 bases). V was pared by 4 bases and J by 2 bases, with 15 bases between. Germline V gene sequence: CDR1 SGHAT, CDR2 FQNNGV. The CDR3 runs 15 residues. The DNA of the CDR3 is TGTGCCAGCAGCTCCATCGCGGGGCCGACCTACGAGCAGTACTTC. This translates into CASSSIAGPTYEQYF.

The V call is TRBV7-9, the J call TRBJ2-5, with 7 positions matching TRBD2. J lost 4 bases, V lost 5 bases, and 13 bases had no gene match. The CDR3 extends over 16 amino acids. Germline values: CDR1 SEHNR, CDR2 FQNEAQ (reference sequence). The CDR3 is CASSHYRGVGIETQYF. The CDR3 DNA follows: TGTGCCAGCAGCCATTACCGGGGGGTGGGGATAGAGACCCAGTACTTC.